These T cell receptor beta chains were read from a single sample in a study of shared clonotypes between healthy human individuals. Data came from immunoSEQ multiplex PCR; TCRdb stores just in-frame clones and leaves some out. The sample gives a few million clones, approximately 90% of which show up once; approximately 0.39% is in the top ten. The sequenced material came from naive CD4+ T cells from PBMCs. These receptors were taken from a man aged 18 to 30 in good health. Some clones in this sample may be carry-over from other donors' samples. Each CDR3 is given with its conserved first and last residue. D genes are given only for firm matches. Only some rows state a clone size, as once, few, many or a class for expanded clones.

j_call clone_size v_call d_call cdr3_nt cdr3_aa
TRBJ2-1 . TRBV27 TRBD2 TGTGCCAGCAGTTTAATTTATGGGCTAGCGGGACTGCTCTCCTACAATGAGCAGTTCTTC CASSLIYGLAGLLSYNEQFF
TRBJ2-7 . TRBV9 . TGTGCCAGCAGCGAGGCCCCCTCGAGGGGAGAGCAGTACTTC CASSEAPSRGEQYF
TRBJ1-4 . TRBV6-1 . TGTGCCAGCGGTGACAGAAATAATGAAAAACTGTTTTTT CASGDRNNEKLFF
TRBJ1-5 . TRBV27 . TGTGCCAGCAGTTTACGGCGGGATACTCAGCCCCAGCATTTT CASSLRRDTQPQHF
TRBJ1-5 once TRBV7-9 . TGTGCCAGCAGCTTCCAGGGTCTGAGCAATCAGCCCCAGCATTTT CASSFQGLSNQPQHF
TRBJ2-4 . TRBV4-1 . TGCGCCAGCAGCTCTCTCGTGGTGGAAAACATTCAGTACTTC CASSSLVVENIQYF
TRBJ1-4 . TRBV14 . TGTGCCAGCAGCCCGGAATCTGTCCGGAGAAATAATGAAAAACTGTTTTTT CASSPESVRRNNEKLFF
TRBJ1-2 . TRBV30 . TGTGCCGGGTCAGGCGACTCTAACTATGGCTACACCTTC CAGSGDSNYGYTF
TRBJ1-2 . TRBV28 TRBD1 TGTGCCAGCAAGGGGACAGGGGGCAAGGGGTACTATGGCTACACCTTC CASKGTGGKGYYGYTF
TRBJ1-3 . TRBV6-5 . TGTGCCAGCAGTCCGGACACGAGCTCTGGAAACACCATATATTTT CASSPDTSSGNTIYF
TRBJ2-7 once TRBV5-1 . TGCGCCAGCAGCCCGGACACCTACGAGCAGTACTTC CASSPDTYEQYF
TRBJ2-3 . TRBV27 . TGTGCCAGCAGTTTCTGGGACACTTCCACAGATACGCAGTATTTT CASSFWDTSTDTQYF
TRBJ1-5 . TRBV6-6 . TGTGCCAGCAGTTACTCGTTTGCAACAACCAATCAGCCCCAGCATTTT CASSYSFATTNQPQHF
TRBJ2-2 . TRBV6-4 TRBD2 TGTGCCGGGGAACCGGGACTAGTTGTGCCCGGGGAGCTGTTTTTT CAGEPGLVVPGELFF
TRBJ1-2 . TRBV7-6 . TGTGCCAGCAGCTTAGGACATGACAGATCATATGGCTACACCTTC CASSLGHDRSYGYTF
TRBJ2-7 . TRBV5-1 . TGCGCCAGCTCACGGACCCACTACGAGCAGTACTTC CASSRTHYEQYF
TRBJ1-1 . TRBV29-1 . TGCAGCGTTCGGACCGAGGGCACTGAAGCTTTCTTT CSVRTEGTEAFF
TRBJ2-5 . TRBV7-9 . TGTGCCAGCAGCATAATGGGGGACCGAGAAGAGACCCAGTACTTC CASSIMGDREETQYF
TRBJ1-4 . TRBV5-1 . TGCGCCAGCAGCTTGGGTGGAGGTGGTGTAGGAGAAAAACTGTTTTTT CASSLGGGGVGEKLFF
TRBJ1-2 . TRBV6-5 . TGTGCCAGCAGTTTGAGGAACTATGGCTACACCTTC CASSLRNYGYTF
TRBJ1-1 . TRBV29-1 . TGCAGCGTTAAAGGGCTGATGAACACTGAAGCTTTCTTT CSVKGLMNTEAFF
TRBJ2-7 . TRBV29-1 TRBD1 TGCAGCGTGGGCCCGGGACAGGGGGACGAGCAGTACTTC CSVGPGQGDEQYF
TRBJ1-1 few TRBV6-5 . TGTGCCAGCAGTTACGAAAGGGGCACTGAAGCTTTCTTT CASSYERGTEAFF
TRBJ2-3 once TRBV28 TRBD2 TGTGCCAGTCACTCCCCAGGAGCGGGGAGCACAGATACGCAGTATTTT CASHSPGAGSTDTQYF
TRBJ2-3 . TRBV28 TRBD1 TGTGCCAGCAGTTTTCGGTCTCCGCCGCCGGGACAGGATATAGTAGAATTT CASSFRSPPPGQDIVEF
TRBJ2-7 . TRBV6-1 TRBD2 TGTGCCAGCGAGGGACGGGGGAGGGCCCTCTACGAGCAGTACTTC CASEGRGRALYEQYF
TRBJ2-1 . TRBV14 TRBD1 TGTGCCAGCAGCCTTCATCGGCAGGGGGCATTATGGGAGCAGTTCTTC CASSLHRQGALWEQFF
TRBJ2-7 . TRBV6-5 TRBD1 TGTGCCAGCAGTTATTACAGGGGCCTAGGCGAGCAGTACTTC CASSYYRGLGEQYF
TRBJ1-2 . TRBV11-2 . TGTGCCAGCAGCTTAGATTTGTGGACCCGGGCCACCTCGGCGGGCTACACCTTC CASSLDLWTRATSAGYTF
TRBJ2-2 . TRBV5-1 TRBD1 TGCGCCAGCAGCTTGGTCTCAGGGGGAAACACCGGGGAGCTGTTTTTT CASSLVSGGNTGELFF
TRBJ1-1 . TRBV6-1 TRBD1 TGTGCCAGCAGTGAAGGGGGCAGGGGGTCTAGCACTGAAGCTTTCTTT CASSEGGRGSSTEAFF
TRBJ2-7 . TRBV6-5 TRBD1 TGTGCCAGCAGGATCAGGGACAGGTTCTCCTACGAGCAGTACTTC CASRIRDRFSYEQYF
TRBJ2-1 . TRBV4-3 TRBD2 TGCGCCAGCAGCCTCGGACTAGCGGGAGGGCCATCGGATGAGCAGTTCTTC CASSLGLAGGPSDEQFF
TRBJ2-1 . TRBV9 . TGTGCCAGCAGCGTAGAACAGGGATCCTACAATGAGCAGTTCTTC CASSVEQGSYNEQFF
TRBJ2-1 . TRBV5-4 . TGTGCCAGCAGCTTGGATGTAAGCTCCTACAATGAGCAGTTCTTC CASSLDVSSYNEQFF
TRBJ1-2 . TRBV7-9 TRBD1 TGTGCCAGCAGCTTGGACAGGGTTTATGGCTACACCTTC CASSLDRVYGYTF
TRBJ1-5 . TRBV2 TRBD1 TGTGCCAGGGGGACAGGGGATAGTCAGCCCCAGCATTTT CARGTGDSQPQHF
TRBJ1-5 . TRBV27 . TGTGCCAGCAGTTTACGGGAGGATCAGCCCCAGCATTTT CASSLREDQPQHF
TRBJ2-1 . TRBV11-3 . TGTGCCAGCAGCCGGGACTTGGGGGGCCTCAATGAGCAGTTCTTC CASSRDLGGLNEQFF
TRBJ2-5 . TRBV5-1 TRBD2 TGCGCCAGCAGCAAGGGACTAGCGGGAGGGCAAGAGACCCAGTACTTC CASSKGLAGGQETQYF
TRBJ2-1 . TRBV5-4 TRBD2 TGTGCCAGCAGCTTTGGCGGGAGGGGATACAATGAGCAGTTCTTC CASSFGGRGYNEQFF
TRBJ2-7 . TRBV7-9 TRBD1 TGTGCCAGCAGCTCGAGGTCGACAGGGACGGACGAGCAGTACTTC CASSSRSTGTDEQYF
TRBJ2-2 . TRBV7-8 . TGTGCCAGCAGCTTAGGGCTAGGGAGCTTAAGCGCCGGGGAGCTGTTTTTT CASSLGLGSLSAGELFF
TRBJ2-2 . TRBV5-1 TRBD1 TGCGCCAGCAGCCAAGCGACAGGGGCCACCGGGGAGCTGTTTTTT CASSQATGATGELFF
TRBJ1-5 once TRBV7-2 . TGTGCCAGCAGCTTGGGTTGGGTAGGGTCCCAGCATTTT CASSLGWVGSQHF
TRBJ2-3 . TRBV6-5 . TGTGCCAGCAGACTCGGACTTACAGATACGCAGTATTTT CASRLGLTDTQYF
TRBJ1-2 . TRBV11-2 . TGTGCCAGCAGCTTAGGGGGGCAGCTCTATGGCTACACCTTC CASSLGGQLYGYTF